These T cell receptor beta chains were read from a single sample in a study of OX40 agonist ivuxolimab in advanced cancers. Assay used: immunoSEQ multiplex PCR; TCRdb lists only in-frame clones, some missing. Of about 68,000 clones detected, 70% to 85% appear once; the ten largest clones hold 1.5% to 2%. The sequencing used CD4+ or CD8+ T cells sorted from blood, collected in a trial of the OX40 agonist ivuxolimab. These receptors originate from an adult with an advanced solid tumor such as melanoma, head and neck, liver or kidney cancer. The CDR3 runs from the conserved cysteine through the conserved F or W. The order of the fields is clone size, V gene, D gene, J gene, CDR3 DNA, CDR3 protein. D genes are given only for firm matches. Not all rows give a size; the values are once, few, many and, for expanded clones, a class.

NA,TRBV5-1,TRBD1,TRBJ2-7,TGCGCCAGCAGCCCAAGACAGGGGACCTCCTACGAGCAGTACTTC,CASSPRQGTSYEQYF
once,TRBV4-1,TRBD1,TRBJ1-2,TGCGCCAGCAGCCTACTCCGGGACAGGGACTATGGCTACACCTTC,CASSLLRDRDYGYTF
once,TRBV4-3,TRBD2,TRBJ2-7,TGCGCCAGCAGCCAAGATCGGCGGGGGGGGGTCTACGAGCAGTACTTC,CASSQDRRGGVYEQYF
NA,TRBV7-2,NA,TRBJ1-1,TGTGCCAGCAGCTCGTGGTTGGCGGGCACTGAAGCTTTCTTT,CASSSWLAGTEAFF
NA,TRBV4-3,NA,TRBJ2-6,TGCGCCAGCAGCCACAGAAGGGGGGGAGCTGGGGCCAACGTCCTGACTTTC,CASSHRRGGAGANVLTF
NA,TRBV5-1,TRBD2,TRBJ2-7,TGCGCCAGCAGCTTATTATCTAGCGGGAGTTCTTACGAGCAGTACTTC,CASSLLSSGSSYEQYF
NA,TRBV25-1,TRBD2,TRBJ2-1,TGTGCCAGCAGTGAACAACCTAGCGGGAGCGAGCAGTTCTTC,CASSEQPSGSEQFF
once,TRBV25-1,NA,TRBJ2-7,TGTGCCAGCAGTGAAACGTCAGGTACTACGGTTGAGCAGTACTTC,CASSETSGTTVEQYF
NA,TRBV19,NA,TRBJ2-7,TGTGCCAGTAGTACCACTAGCTCGTCGGGGTACGAGCAGTACTTC,CASSTTSSSGYEQYF
NA,TRBV6-5,NA,TRBJ2-2,TGTGCCAGCAGTTATGCCGGGGTGGGTTGGCTGTTTTTT,CASSYAGVGWLFF
NA,TRBV6-1,NA,TRBJ1-1,TGTGCCCTCACCCTTTGGTGGGCTGAAGCTTTCTTT,CALTLWWAEAFF
NA,TRBV27,TRBD1,TRBJ1-2,TGTGCCAGCAGTCCAGACAGGGGGCTAGGGGGCTACACCTTC,CASSPDRGLGGYTF
NA,TRBV7-2,TRBD2,TRBJ2-3,TGTGCCAGCAGCTTAGTAGGAGCGGGAGGGAGCACAGATACGCAGTATTTT,CASSLVGAGGSTDTQYF
NA,TRBV21-1,NA,TRBJ1-4,TGTGCCAGCAGCAAAGCCACGTCTGAAAAACTGTTTTTT,CASSKATSEKLFF
once,TRBV28,NA,TRBJ2-1,TGTGCCAGCAGTCACGGGGGTAGCGTCTACAATGAGCAGTTCTTC,CASSHGGSVYNEQFF
NA,TRBV30,TRBD1,TRBJ2-7,TGTGCCTGGACGGACAGGGTAGGGGAGCAGTACTTC,CAWTDRVGEQYF
NA,TRBV10-3,NA,TRBJ2-2,TGTGCCATCAGCCGGGGCCCTAAGGGGGACACCGGGGAGCTGTTTTTT,CAISRGPKGDTGELFF
NA,TRBV28,TRBD1,TRBJ1-3,TGTGCCAGCAGTTACCTAGACAGGGATAACACCATATATTTT,CASSYLDRDNTIYF
NA,TRBV7-9,NA,TRBJ1-1,TGTGCCAGCGCACGGGGACCTAACACTGAAGCTTTCTTT,CASARGPNTEAFF
NA,TRBV29-1,TRBD2,TRBJ2-3,TGCAGCCTCCGACTAGCGGGCACAGATACGCAGTATTTT,CSLRLAGTDTQYF
NA,TRBV4-1,NA,TRBJ2-7,TGCGCCAGCAGCCAAGATTACACTCTCTACGAGCAGTACTTC,CASSQDYTLYEQYF
NA,TRBV19,NA,TRBJ1-5,TGTGCCAGTAGTGGTGGCGAAAATAGCAATCAGCCCCAGCATTTT,CASSGGENSNQPQHF
NA,TRBV7-8,TRBD2,TRBJ2-7,TGTGCCAGCAGTTTTAGCGGGCTCTCCTACGAGCAGTACTTC,CASSFSGLSYEQYF
NA,TRBV19,NA,TRBJ1-2,TGTGCCAGTAGTCCCGACAGTACCTATGGCTACACCTTC,CASSPDSTYGYTF
NA,TRBV2,NA,TRBJ2-7,TGTGCCAGCAGTGAAGGACTGTGGTCCTCCTACGAGCAGTACTTC,CASSEGLWSSYEQYF
NA,TRBV28,TRBD2,TRBJ2-7,TGTGCCAGCAGTTCTCCGTCCGGGGCTAGCGGGAGGAGCGAGCAGTACTTC,CASSSPSGASGRSEQYF
NA,TRBV5-6,NA,TRBJ2-7,TGTGCCAGCAGCCCTGGAACGGGTATCCCCTACGAGCAGTACTTC,CASSPGTGIPYEQYF
once,TRBV9,TRBD2,TRBJ2-3,TGTGCCAGCAGCGTTACTAGCGGGGGTTACACAGATACGCAGTATTTT,CASSVTSGGYTDTQYF
NA,TRBV5-4,TRBD1,TRBJ1-2,TGTGCCAGCAGCTTGGTAGACAGGGGAGGCTATGGCTACACCTTC,CASSLVDRGGYGYTF
NA,TRBV5-1,NA,TRBJ2-1,TGCGCCAGCAGCTGGGCTAGTCCCTACAATGAGCAGTTCTTC,CASSWASPYNEQFF
NA,TRBV2,NA,TRBJ2-7,TGTGCCAGCAGTGTGGGTGGGGTAGGCTACGAGCAGTACTTC,CASSVGGVGYEQYF
NA,TRBV4-3,NA,TRBJ2-3,TGCGCCAGCAGCCAAGAGATCAGGGATACGCAGTATTTT,CASSQEIRDTQYF
NA,TRBV28,NA,TRBJ1-1,TGTGCCAGCAGCAACCATCAGAACACTGAAGCTTTCTTT,CASSNHQNTEAFF
NA,TRBV28,NA,TRBJ2-5,TGTGCCAGCAGTTTATACTCCAGCGAGACCCAGTACTTC,CASSLYSSETQYF
NA,TRBV18,NA,TRBJ1-2,TGTGCCAGCTCACCCTACTCAGGGACGGCTAACTATGGCTACACCTTC,CASSPYSGTANYGYTF
NA,TRBV10-1,TRBD1,TRBJ1-2,TGCGCCAGCAGCCAGTATCCCGGGACAGAAGAAAGTCGCAACTATGGCTACACCTTC,CASSQYPGTEESRNYGYTF
NA,TRBV7-2,TRBD1,TRBJ2-7,TGTGCCAGCAGCTTCCGACAGGGGATTTTTAGTAGTTCCTACGAGCAGTACTTC,CASSFRQGIFSSSYEQYF
NA,TRBV20-1,NA,TRBJ1-1,TGCAGTGCTAGAGTCACGGAACGAGCTTTCTTT,CSARVTERAFF
NA,TRBV20-1,NA,TRBJ2-3,TGCAGTGCTAGATTCACAGATACGCAGTATTTT,CSARFTDTQYF
once,TRBV28,NA,TRBJ2-7,TGTGCCAGCAGGGCCGAGGAGGGCGGTGTGGCCGAGCAGTACTTC,CASRAEEGGVAEQYF
NA,TRBV6-5,NA,TRBJ1-5,TGTGCCAGCAGCAACATAGGGGGTAGGCAGCCCCAGCATTTT,CASSNIGGRQPQHF
NA,TRBV4-1,NA,TRBJ2-5,TGCGCCAGCACACAGAGAGGGACCGGAGCAGGGGAGACCCAGTACTTC,CASTQRGTGAGETQYF
NA,TRBV6-5,NA,TRBJ1-1,TGTGCCAGCAGGCGTACAACGGAAGCTTTCTTT,CASRRTTEAFF
NA,TRBV5-4,TRBD2,TRBJ2-7,TGTGCCAGCAGCCCTGGACTAGCGGGAGTAGGGTACGAGCAGTACTTC,CASSPGLAGVGYEQYF
NA,TRBV11-3,TRBD2,TRBJ2-3,TGTGCCAGCAGCTTAGGAGCGGGAGGGTCGGATACGCAGTATTTT,CASSLGAGGSDTQYF
NA,TRBV9,NA,TRBJ2-3,TGTGCCAGCAGCGGAGATACGCAGTATTTT,CASSGDTQYF
NA,TRBV18,NA,TRBJ2-1,TGTGCCAGCTCACCACCCGGAGGGAGCTCCTACAATGAGCAGTTCTTC,CASSPPGGSSYNEQFF
NA,TRBV7-2,TRBD2,TRBJ2-7,TGTGCCAGCAGCCCTAGACTAGCGGGTGCCTACGAGCAGTACTTC,CASSPRLAGAYEQYF
NA,TRBV6-5,TRBD1,TRBJ1-5,TGTGCCAGCAGTTACTCTGAGGGACAGGGACAGCCCCAGCATTTT,CASSYSEGQGQPQHF
NA,TRBV11-3,TRBD1,TRBJ2-1,TGTGCCAGCAGCCCACAGGGACAGGGGGGCAATGAGCAGTTCTTC,CASSPQGQGGNEQFF
NA,TRBV5-1,TRBD1,TRBJ2-7,TGCGCCAGCAGCGACGGGACAGCCTCCTACGAGCAGTACTTC,CASSDGTASYEQYF
NA,TRBV28,NA,TRBJ1-2,TGTGCCAGCAGTTTACAAGGGGTCTATGGCCACACCTTC,CASSLQGVYGHTF
NA,TRBV9,NA,TRBJ2-2,TGTGCCAGCAGCAGGGGACCCACGAACACCGGGGAGCTGTTTTTT,CASSRGPTNTGELFF
NA,TRBV19,TRBD1,TRBJ2-3,TGTGCCTCCCGCCCGGGACAGGAAAATACGCAGTATTTT,CASRPGQENTQYF
NA,TRBV28,NA,TRBJ2-3,TGTGCCAGCAGTTCGGGAGATACGCAGTATTTT,CASSSGDTQYF